The source of this TCR beta chain is a study of cytomegalovirus exposure and HLA in healthy donors. The PCR contained 60 Vbeta and 13 Jbeta primers. The assay was immunoSEQ multiplex PCR, and TCRdb's table has in-frame clones only and misses some. The data show around 40,000 clones, about 73% seen once. This CDR3 region has 13 residues. Looked up from germline, CDR1 is LNHDA and CDR2 is SQIVND (reference sequence). V shed 6 bases and J shed 2 bases, with 8 bases lying between them. The sample comprised PBMCs. This TCR came from a woman between 25 and 40 years old in good health and CMV-seronegative. The chain uses TRBV19 and TRBJ1-3; D gene uncertain. CDR3 protein: CASRQPPGNTIYF. The CDR3 DNA is TGTGCCAGTAGACAGCCCCCTGGAAACACCATATATTTT.